This TCR beta chain stems from a study of beta chain features in type 1 diabetes. Study information: Age and gender were similar between patients and healthy donors, as were cell yields. Whole-study results and caveats: Among patients, naive, central memory and Treg TCRB repertoires appeared more similar than among healthy donors. Unsettled here was the matter of whether HLA type influences TCRB rearrangement. Fewer insertions but more deletions were seen at VDJ junctions in type 1 diabetes patients.

Expressed TCRB transcripts were sequenced, since all the RNA that had been isolated was reverse transcribed. The method was immunoSEQ multiplex PCR; TCRdb's version includes in-frame clones alone and lacks a portion of them. The sample consists of 250,000 to 350,000 clones, around 15% of them appearing once. Regarding this clone: Its antigen is unknown.

The origin of this receptor is a man aged 30-40 years in good health. The sequencing input was central memory CD4+ T cells from blood.

The CDR3 is CAWSPGMDSNQPQHF. CDR3 DNA sequence: TGTGCCTGGAGTCCAGGTATGGATAGCAATCAGCCCCAGCATTTT. This rearrangement joins TRBV30 to TRBJ1-5; no clear D gene. This CDR3 spans 15 amino acids. Germline CDR1 GTSNPN, CDR2 SVGIG (reference sequence). Trimming pared 2 bases from V and 0 bases from J, leaving 11 bases between. Complete variable domain (other parts from reference TRBV30 and TRBJ1-5): SQTIHQWPATLVQPVGSPLSLECTVEGTSNPNLYWYRQAAGRGLQLLFYSVGIGQISSEVPQNLSASRPQDRQFILSSKKLLLSDSGFYLCAWSPGMDSNQPQHFGDGTRLSIL.